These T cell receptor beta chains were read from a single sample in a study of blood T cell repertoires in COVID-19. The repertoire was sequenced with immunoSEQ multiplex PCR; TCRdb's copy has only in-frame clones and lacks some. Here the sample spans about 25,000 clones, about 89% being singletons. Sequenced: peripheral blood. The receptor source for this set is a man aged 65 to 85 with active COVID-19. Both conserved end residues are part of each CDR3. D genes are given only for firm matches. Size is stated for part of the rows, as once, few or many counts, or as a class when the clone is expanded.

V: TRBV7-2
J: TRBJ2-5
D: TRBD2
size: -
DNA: TGTGCCAGCAGCCCTAGCGGGGTAGACCAAGAGACCCAGTACTTC
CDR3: CASSPSGVDQETQYF

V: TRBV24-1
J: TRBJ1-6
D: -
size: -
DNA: TGTGCCACCAGTGGTCGACAGCGGGGTGTTCGACCCCTCCACTTT
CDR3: CATSGRQRGVRPLHF

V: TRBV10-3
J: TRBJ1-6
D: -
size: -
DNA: TGTGCCATCAGTGAAACAGAAGCTAATTCACCCCTCCACTTT
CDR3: CAISETEANSPLHF

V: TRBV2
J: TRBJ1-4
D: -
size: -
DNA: TGTGCCAGCAGCCCGGGAGGCTTCACTAATGAAAAACTGTTTTTT
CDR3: CASSPGGFTNEKLFF

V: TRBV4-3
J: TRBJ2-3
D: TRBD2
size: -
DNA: TGCGCCAGCAGCCAGTTACTAGCGGGGGATCGTCCAGATACGCAGTATTTT
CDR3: CASSQLLAGDRPDTQYF

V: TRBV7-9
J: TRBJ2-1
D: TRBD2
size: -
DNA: TGTGCCAGCAGCTCAACTAGCGGGGGCCCCCCCAGCTACAATGAGCAGTTCTTC
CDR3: CASSSTSGGPPSYNEQFF

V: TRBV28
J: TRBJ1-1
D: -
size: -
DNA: TGTGCCAGCAGTTTCGTCAGGGCGAGCGCTTTCTTT
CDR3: CASSFVRASAFF

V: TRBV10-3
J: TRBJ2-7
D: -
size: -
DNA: TGTGCCATCAGTGAGTCGGCAGTCCTTGGTGGCTACGAGCAGTACTTC
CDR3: CAISESAVLGGYEQYF

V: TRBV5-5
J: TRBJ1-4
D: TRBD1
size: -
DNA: TGTGCCAGCAGCTGGGGACAGGGTAGGGAAAAACTGTTTTTT
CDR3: CASSWGQGREKLFF

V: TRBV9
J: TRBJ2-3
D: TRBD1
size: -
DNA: TGTGCCAGCAGCGTAGGGATGGGACAGGGGACAGATACGCAGTATTTT
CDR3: CASSVGMGQGTDTQYF

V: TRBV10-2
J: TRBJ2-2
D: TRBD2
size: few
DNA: TGCGCCAGCAGTCCCGAACCGCGGGGAGGGGGGGAGCTGTTTTTT
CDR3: CASSPEPRGGGELFF

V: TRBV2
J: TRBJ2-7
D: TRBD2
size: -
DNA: TGTGCCAGCAGCCCGGGACTAGCGTCCTACGAGCAGTACTTC
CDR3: CASSPGLASYEQYF

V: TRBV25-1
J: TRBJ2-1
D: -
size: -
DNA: TGTGCCAGCAGTGTGGACTACCACAATGAGCAGTTCTTC
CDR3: CASSVDYHNEQFF

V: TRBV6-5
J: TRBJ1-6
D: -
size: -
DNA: TGTGCCAGCAGCCACACAGGGCACAATAATTCACCCCTCCACTTT
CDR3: CASSHTGHNNSPLHF

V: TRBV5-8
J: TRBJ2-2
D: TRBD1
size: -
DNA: TGTGCCAGCAGCGGGCGGGACAGGGTGAACACCGGGGAGCTGTTTTTT
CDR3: CASSGRDRVNTGELFF

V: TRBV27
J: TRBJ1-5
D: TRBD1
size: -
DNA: TGTGCCAGCAGTCCGGGACAGGGCAATCAGCCCCAGCATTTT
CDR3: CASSPGQGNQPQHF

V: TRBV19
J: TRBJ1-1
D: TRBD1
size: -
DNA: TGTGCCAGTAGTATCGAAGGACAGGGTCGGACTGAAGCTTTCTTT
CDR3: CASSIEGQGRTEAFF

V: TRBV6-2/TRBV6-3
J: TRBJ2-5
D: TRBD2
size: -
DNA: TGTGCCAGCAGTTCAGGCTTTAGCGGGGGGGCCCAAGAGACCCAGTACTTC
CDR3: CASSSGFSGGAQETQYF

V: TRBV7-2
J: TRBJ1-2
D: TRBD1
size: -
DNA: TGTGCCAGCAGCGAAACAGGGGCGGCCGCCTATGGCTACACCTTC
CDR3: CASSETGAAAYGYTF

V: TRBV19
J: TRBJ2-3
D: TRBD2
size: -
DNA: TGTGCCAGTAGTATTGTAGCGGGGGGGCCCGGAGATACGCAGTATTTT
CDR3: CASSIVAGGPGDTQYF

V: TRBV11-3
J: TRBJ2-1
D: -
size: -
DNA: TGTGCCAGCAGCCCGACTGAAACCGGAGATGAGCAGTTCTTC
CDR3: CASSPTETGDEQFF

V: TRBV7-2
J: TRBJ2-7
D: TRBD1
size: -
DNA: TGTGCCAGCAGCTTGAGTCAGGGGGCCGTCTCCTACGAGCAGTACTTC
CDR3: CASSLSQGAVSYEQYF

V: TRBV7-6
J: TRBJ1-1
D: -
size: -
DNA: TGTGCCAGCAGCCTTGGGGCAGTAGATCTGAACACTGAAGCTTTCTTT
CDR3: CASSLGAVDLNTEAFF